The sequence of this T cell receptor beta chain was determined in a study of identical twins. This clonotype was detected only a few times. Germline V gene data show CDR1 as SGHRS and CDR2 as YFSETQ. CDR3 size: 15 residues. V lost 0 bases, J lost 7 bases, and 11 bases lay in between. TCRdb independently ran MiXCR on the 5' RACE reads; one entry per CDR3 protein. This repertoire shows approximately 670,000 distinct CDR3 sequences, approximately 6.1% found once; its top ten account for roughly 1.8%. This chain joins TRBV5-1 and TRBJ1-6, with D unclear. The TCR sequence derives from a man aged 18-30 years in good health. The material sequenced was naive T cells sorted from blood. Here the CDR3 reads CASSLDSLGNSPLHF. CDR3 DNA: TGCGCCAGCAGCTTGGATTCGTTAGGAAATTCACCCCTCCACTTT.